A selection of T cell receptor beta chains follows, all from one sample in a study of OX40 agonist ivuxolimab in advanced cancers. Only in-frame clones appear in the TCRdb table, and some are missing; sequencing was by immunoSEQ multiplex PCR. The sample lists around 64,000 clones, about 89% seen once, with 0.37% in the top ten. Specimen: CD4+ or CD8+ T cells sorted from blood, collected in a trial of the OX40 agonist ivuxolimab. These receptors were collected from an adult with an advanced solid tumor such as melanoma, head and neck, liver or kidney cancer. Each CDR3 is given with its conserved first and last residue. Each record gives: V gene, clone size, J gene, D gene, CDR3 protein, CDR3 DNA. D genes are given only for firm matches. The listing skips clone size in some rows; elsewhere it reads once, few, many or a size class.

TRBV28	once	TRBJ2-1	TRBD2	CASSAGAGGAYNEQFF	TGTGCCAGCAGCGCCGGGGCGGGAGGGGCCTACAATGAGCAGTTCTTC
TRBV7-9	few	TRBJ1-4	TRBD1	CASSPRDRESEKLFF	TGTGCCAGCAGCCCAAGAGACAGGGAAAGTGAAAAACTGTTTTTT
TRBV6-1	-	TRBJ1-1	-	CASRGQVNTEAFF	TGTGCCAGCAGGGGTCAGGTGAACACTGAAGCTTTCTTT
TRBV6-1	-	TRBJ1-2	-	CASPAQQAGSFTF	TGTGCCAGCCCCGCCCAGCAGGCAGGGAGTTTCACCTTC
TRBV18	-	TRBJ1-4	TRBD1	CASSAGQLNEKLFF	TGTGCCAGCTCGGCGGGACAGCTTAATGAAAAACTGTTTTTT
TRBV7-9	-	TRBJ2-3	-	CASSPWVRGFRTDTQYF	TGTGCCAGCAGCCCATGGGTCAGGGGCTTTCGAACAGATACGCAGTATTTT
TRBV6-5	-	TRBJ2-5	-	CASSEGTGQETQYF	TGTGCCAGCAGTGAAGGGACGGGACAAGAGACCCAGTACTTC
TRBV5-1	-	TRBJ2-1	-	CASSPLPGEYNEQFF	TGCGCCAGCAGCCCCCTCCCTGGAGAATACAATGAGCAGTTCTTC
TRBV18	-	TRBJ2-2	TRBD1	CASSTGALAGELFF	TGTGCCAGCTCTACAGGGGCCCTCGCCGGGGAGCTGTTTTTT
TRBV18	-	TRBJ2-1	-	CASSPQGWSYNEQFF	TGTGCCAGCTCACCACAGGGGTGGTCCTACAATGAGCAGTTCTTC
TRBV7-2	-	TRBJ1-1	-	CASSLWSGTEAFF	TGTGCCAGCAGCTTATGGTCAGGCACTGAAGCTTTCTTT
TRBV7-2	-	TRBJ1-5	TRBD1	CASSLAGGQLNQPQHF	TGTGCCAGCAGCTTAGCGGGGGGACAGCTCAATCAGCCCCAGCATTTT
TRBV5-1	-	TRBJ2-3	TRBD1	CASSFGQGDTQYF	TGCGCCAGCAGCTTCGGACAGGGGGATACGCAGTATTTT
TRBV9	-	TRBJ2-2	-	CASSVGKARGTGELFF	TGTGCCAGCAGCGTAGGAAAAGCCAGGGGCACCGGGGAGCTGTTTTTT
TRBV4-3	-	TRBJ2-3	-	CASSPAPQTSYTDTQYF	TGCGCCAGCAGCCCAGCCCCTCAGACGTCCTACACAGATACGCAGTATTTT
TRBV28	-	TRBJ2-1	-	CASNLAYNEQFF	TGTGCCAGCAACTTAGCCTACAATGAGCAGTTCTTC
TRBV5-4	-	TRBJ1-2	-	CASSFLENYGYTF	TGTGCCAGCAGCTTTCTCGAAAACTATGGCTACACCTTC
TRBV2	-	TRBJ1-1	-	CASIGGGTEAFF	TGTGCCAGCATAGGGGGAGGAACTGAAGCTTTCTTT
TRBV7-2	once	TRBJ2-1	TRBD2	CASSFQAGGPNEQFF	TGTGCCAGCAGCTTTCAGGCGGGAGGGCCCAATGAGCAGTTCTTC
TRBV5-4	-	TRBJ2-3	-	CASSLILWSGTDTQYF	TGTGCCAGCAGCTTGATTTTGTGGAGCGGCACAGATACGCAGTATTTT
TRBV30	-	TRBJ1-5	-	CAWTPDSNQPQHF	TGTGCCTGGACCCCGGACAGCAATCAGCCCCAGCATTTT
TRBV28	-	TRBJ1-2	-	CASSLTGPQLTVLPYGYTF	TGTGCCAGCAGTTTAACAGGGCCCCAATTAACCGTCCTACCCTATGGCTACACCTTC
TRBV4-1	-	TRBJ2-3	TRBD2	CASSRSGRAGTDTQYF	TGCGCCAGCAGCCGGAGCGGGAGGGCCGGCACAGATACGCAGTATTTT
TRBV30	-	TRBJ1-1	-	CAWSRTWIENTEAFF	TGTGCCTGGAGTCGAACATGGATAGAGAACACTGAAGCTTTCTTT
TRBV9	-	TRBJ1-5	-	CASSVGGYSNQPQHF	TGTGCCAGCAGCGTAGGGGGGTATAGCAATCAGCCCCAGCATTTT
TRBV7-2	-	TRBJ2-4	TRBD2	CASSPGLALNIQYF	TGTGCCAGCAGCCCGGGACTAGCATTGAACATTCAGTACTTC
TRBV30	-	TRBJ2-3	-	CAWSRGVPDTQYF	TGTGCCTGGAGTAGGGGAGTCCCAGATACGCAGTATTTT
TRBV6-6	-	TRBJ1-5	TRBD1	CASSDRGLSNQPQHF	TGTGCCAGCAGCGACAGGGGGCTTAGCAATCAGCCCCAGCATTTT
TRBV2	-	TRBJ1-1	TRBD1	CASSRDRGRPEAFF	TGTGCCAGCAGCCGCGACAGGGGGCGGCCTGAAGCTTTCTTT
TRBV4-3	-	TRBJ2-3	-	CASSLGKGTDTQYF	TGCGCCAGCAGCCTCGGAAAGGGCACAGATACGCAGTATTTT
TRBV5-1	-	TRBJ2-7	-	CASSVDRTVSYEQYF	TGCGCCAGCAGCGTTGATCGGACGGTTTCCTACGAGCAGTACTTC
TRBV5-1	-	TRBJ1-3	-	CASSREVLGAGNTIYF	TGCGCCAGCAGCCGCGAGGTTCTAGGGGCTGGAAACACCATATATTTT
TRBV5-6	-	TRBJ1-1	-	CASSLAGRMTEAFF	TGTGCCAGCAGCTTGGCCGGGAGAATGACTGAAGCTTTCTTT
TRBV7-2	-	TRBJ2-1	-	CASSFAGSINEQFF	TGTGCCAGCAGCTTTGCGGGGTCTATCAATGAGCAGTTCTTC
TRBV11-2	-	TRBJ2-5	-	CASSLASQETQYF	TGTGCCAGCAGCTTAGCCAGTCAAGAGACCCAGTACTTC
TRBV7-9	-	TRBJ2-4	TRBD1	CASSLDRDRAKNIQYF	TGTGCCAGCAGCCTTGACAGGGACCGGGCCAAAAACATTCAGTACTTC
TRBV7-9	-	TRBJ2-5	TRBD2	CASSLGRGETRETQYF	TGTGCCAGCAGCTTAGGGCGGGGGGAGACCCGGGAGACCCAGTACTTC
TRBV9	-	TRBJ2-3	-	CASSVGPGDEGKTTDTQYF	TGTGCCAGCAGCGTAGGTCCCGGAGATGAGGGGAAGACAACAGATACGCAGTATTTT
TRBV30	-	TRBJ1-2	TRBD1	CAWSPGQGEYYGYTF	TGTGCCTGGAGTCCGGGACAGGGGGAGTACTATGGCTACACCTTC
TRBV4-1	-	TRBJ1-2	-	CASSQDPVGRPYTF	TGCGCCAGCAGCCAAGATCCGGTGGGCAGGCCCTACACCTTC
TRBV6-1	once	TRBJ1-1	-	CANAAYLGKSEAFF	TGTGCTAACGCGGCATATCTGGGGAAATCTGAAGCTTTCTTT
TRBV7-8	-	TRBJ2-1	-	CASSSRDAVYNEQFF	TGTGCCAGCAGCTCCAGGGACGCAGTTTACAATGAGCAGTTCTTC
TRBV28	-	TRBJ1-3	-	CASRGNGNTIYF	TGTGCCAGCAGGGGAAACGGAAACACCATATATTTT
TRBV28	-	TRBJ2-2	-	CASSLGAGYTGELFF	TGTGCCAGCAGCTTAGGGGCAGGGTACACCGGGGAGCTGTTTTTT
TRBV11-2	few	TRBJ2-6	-	CASSHLRMMSSGANVLTF	TGTGCCAGCAGCCACTTAAGGATGATGTCCTCTGGGGCCAACGTCCTGACTTTC
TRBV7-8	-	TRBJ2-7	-	CASSPIPLSSYEQYF	TGTGCCAGCAGCCCCATACCCCTATCTTCCTACGAGCAGTACTTC
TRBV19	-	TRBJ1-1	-	CASQRGLNTEAFF	TGTGCCAGTCAAAGGGGCTTGAACACTGAAGCTTTCTTT
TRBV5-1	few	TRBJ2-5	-	CASNRDVMETQYF	TGCGCCAGCAACCGGGACGTGATGGAGACCCAGTACTTC
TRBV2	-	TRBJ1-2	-	CASRRDHSYGYTF	TGTGCCAGCAGGCGGGACCACAGCTATGGCTACACCTTC
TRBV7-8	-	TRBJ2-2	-	CASSPGLIHRELFF	TGTGCCAGCAGCCCCGGGCTCATACACCGGGAGCTGTTTTTT
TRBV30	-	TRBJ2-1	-	CAWSEGHMAYNEQFF	TGTGCCTGGAGTGAGGGACATATGGCCTACAATGAGCAGTTCTTC